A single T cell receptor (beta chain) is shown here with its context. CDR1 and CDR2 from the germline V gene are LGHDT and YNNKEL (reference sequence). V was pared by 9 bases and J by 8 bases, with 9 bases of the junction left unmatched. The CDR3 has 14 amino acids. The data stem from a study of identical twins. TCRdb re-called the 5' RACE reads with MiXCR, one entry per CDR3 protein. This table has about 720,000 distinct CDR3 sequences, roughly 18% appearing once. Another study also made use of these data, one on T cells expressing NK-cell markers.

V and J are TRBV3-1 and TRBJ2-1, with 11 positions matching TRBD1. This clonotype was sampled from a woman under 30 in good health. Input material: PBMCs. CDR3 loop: CASNPGQGVDEQFF. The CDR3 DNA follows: TGTGCCAGTAATCCGGGACAGGGGGTCGATGAGCAGTTCTTC.